The rows below give T cell receptor beta chains drawn from one sample of a study of blood T cell repertoires in COVID-19. Clones were sequenced by immunoSEQ multiplex PCR, and TCRdb holds only the in-frame ones, with some missing. The repertoire holds 200,000 to 250,000 clones, with 65% to 90% as singletons. The sequencing sample was made of peripheral blood. The receptor set was obtained from a woman in her 70s with COVID-19, enrolled during active disease. The CDR3 runs from the conserved cysteine through the conserved F or W. Each record gives: D gene, J gene, clone size, V gene, CDR3 protein, CDR3 DNA. D genes are given only for firm matches. Rows give clone size only sometimes, using once, few, many, or a class for an expanded clone.

d_gene: TRBD2; j_gene: TRBJ2-5; abundance: NA; v_gene: TRBV5-1; CDR3aa: CASSPGTSGGKETQYF; CDR3nt: TGCGCCAGCAGCCCGGGGACTAGCGGGGGGAAAGAGACCCAGTACTTC
d_gene: TRBD2; j_gene: TRBJ2-2; abundance: NA; v_gene: TRBV9; CDR3aa: CASSVGLAGDGDTGELFF; CDR3nt: TGTGCCAGCAGCGTAGGGTTAGCGGGAGATGGGGACACCGGGGAGCTGTTTTTT
d_gene: NA; j_gene: TRBJ1-1; abundance: NA; v_gene: TRBV7-3; CDR3aa: CASSLIRGTEAFF; CDR3nt: TGTGCCAGCAGCTTAATCAGGGGCACTGAAGCTTTCTTT
d_gene: TRBD1; j_gene: TRBJ2-7; abundance: few; v_gene: TRBV19; CDR3aa: CASSIGQAPSYEQYF; CDR3nt: TGTGCCAGTAGTATCGGACAGGCCCCCTCCTACGAGCAGTACTTC
d_gene: NA; j_gene: TRBJ1-1; abundance: NA; v_gene: TRBV19; CDR3aa: CASSINRERALEAFF; CDR3nt: TGTGCCAGTAGTATTAACAGGGAGAGGGCTCTCGAAGCTTTCTTT
d_gene: TRBD1; j_gene: TRBJ1-1; abundance: NA; v_gene: TRBV11-2; CDR3aa: CASSARTGRNTEAFF; CDR3nt: TGTGCCAGCAGCGCCAGGACAGGGAGGAACACTGAAGCTTTCTTT
d_gene: NA; j_gene: TRBJ2-3; abundance: NA; v_gene: TRBV7-3; CDR3aa: CASSRGSHTDTQYF; CDR3nt: TGTGCCAGCAGCAGGGGCAGTCACACAGATACGCAGTATTTT
d_gene: NA; j_gene: TRBJ2-7; abundance: few; v_gene: TRBV11-2; CDR3aa: CASSFNRVGEQYF; CDR3nt: TGTGCCAGCAGCTTCAACAGGGTAGGCGAGCAGTACTTC
d_gene: TRBD1; j_gene: TRBJ2-5; abundance: NA; v_gene: TRBV11-3; CDR3aa: CASSLYFRWGPGGTQYF; CDR3nt: TGTGCCAGCAGCTTGTATTTCCGTTGGGGGCCAGGGGGGACCCAGTACTTC
d_gene: TRBD2; j_gene: TRBJ2-3; abundance: NA; v_gene: TRBV7-9; CDR3aa: CASSWTPRGGKSTDTQYF; CDR3nt: TGTGCCAGCAGCTGGACCCCTCGGGGGGGTAAGAGTACAGATACGCAGTATTTT
d_gene: TRBD2; j_gene: TRBJ2-6; abundance: NA; v_gene: TRBV28; CDR3aa: CASSTTSGRPGANVLTF; CDR3nt: TGTGCCAGCAGCACGACTAGCGGGAGACCTGGGGCCAACGTCCTGACTTTC
d_gene: TRBD1; j_gene: TRBJ2-7; abundance: once; v_gene: TRBV19; CDR3aa: CASSTIWTGAEQYF; CDR3nt: TGTGCCAGTAGTACCATCTGGACAGGGGCCGAGCAGTACTTC
d_gene: NA; j_gene: TRBJ1-2; abundance: few; v_gene: TRBV6-6; CDR3aa: CASSYTEGVGYTF; CDR3nt: TGTGCCAGCAGTTACACCGAGGGGGTTGGCTACACCTTC
d_gene: NA; j_gene: TRBJ2-1; abundance: NA; v_gene: TRBV3-1/TRBV3-2; CDR3aa: CASGSWDKSYNEQFF; CDR3nt: TGTGCCAGCGGGTCTTGGGACAAGTCCTACAATGAGCAGTTCTTC
d_gene: TRBD1; j_gene: TRBJ1-1; abundance: NA; v_gene: TRBV6-6; CDR3aa: CASHLVAGGNTEAFF; CDR3nt: TGTGCCAGCCATTTGGTGGCAGGGGGGAACACTGAAGCTTTCTTT
d_gene: NA; j_gene: TRBJ1-2; abundance: NA; v_gene: TRBV7-2; CDR3aa: CASSLRQDYGYTF; CDR3nt: TGTGCCAGCAGCTTAAGACAAGATTATGGCTACACCTTC
d_gene: NA; j_gene: TRBJ2-5; abundance: NA; v_gene: TRBV7-2; CDR3aa: CASSRGQQETQYF; CDR3nt: TGTGCCAGCAGCCGCGGACAACAAGAGACCCAGTACTTC
d_gene: TRBD1; j_gene: TRBJ1-2; abundance: NA; v_gene: TRBV19; CDR3aa: CATSQGASGYTF; CDR3nt: TGTGCCACCTCGCAGGGGGCGAGTGGCTACACCTTC
d_gene: NA; j_gene: TRBJ2-5; abundance: few; v_gene: TRBV4-3; CDR3aa: CASSQGGTGGETQYF; CDR3nt: TGCGCCAGCAGCCAAGGGGGGACTGGGGGGGAGACCCAGTACTTC
d_gene: NA; j_gene: TRBJ1-5; abundance: NA; v_gene: TRBV7-5; CDR3aa: CARSFQKGKSNQPQHF; CDR3nt: TGTGCCAGAAGCTTTCAGAAGGGGAAAAGCAATCAGCCCCAGCATTTT
d_gene: NA; j_gene: TRBJ1-5; abundance: NA; v_gene: TRBV3-1/TRBV3-2; CDR3aa: CASSPGLNQPQHF; CDR3nt: TGTGCCAGCAGCCCGGGTCTAAATCAGCCCCAGCATTTT
d_gene: TRBD1; j_gene: TRBJ1-2; abundance: once; v_gene: TRBV24-1; CDR3aa: CATSSPGGYGYTF; CDR3nt: TGTGCCACCAGCTCCCCAGGGGGGTATGGCTACACCTTC
d_gene: NA; j_gene: TRBJ1-5; abundance: NA; v_gene: TRBV19; CDR3aa: CASTEDRFNQPQHF; CDR3nt: TGTGCCAGTACCGAAGACAGGTTCAATCAGCCCCAGCATTTT
d_gene: TRBD1; j_gene: TRBJ1-1; abundance: NA; v_gene: TRBV5-1; CDR3aa: CASSRDSNTEAFF; CDR3nt: TGCGCCAGCAGCCGGGACAGCAACACTGAAGCTTTCTTT
d_gene: NA; j_gene: TRBJ2-5; abundance: NA; v_gene: TRBV5-4; CDR3aa: CASSLLPRGQETQYF; CDR3nt: TGTGCCAGCAGCTTGCTGCCCAGGGGACAAGAGACCCAGTACTTC
d_gene: TRBD1; j_gene: TRBJ2-6; abundance: NA; v_gene: TRBV29-1; CDR3aa: CSPGTGAASGANVLTF; CDR3nt: TGCAGCCCGGGGACAGGGGCTGCCTCTGGGGCCAACGTCCTGACTTTC
d_gene: TRBD2; j_gene: TRBJ2-2; abundance: NA; v_gene: TRBV6-1; CDR3aa: CASSALAGANTGELFF; CDR3nt: TGTGCCAGCAGTGCCCTAGCGGGGGCGAACACCGGGGAGCTGTTTTTT
d_gene: NA; j_gene: TRBJ1-1; abundance: NA; v_gene: TRBV12-3/TRBV12-4; CDR3aa: CASSLLAYTEAFF; CDR3nt: TGTGCCAGCAGTTTATTGGCATACACTGAAGCTTTCTTT
d_gene: TRBD1; j_gene: TRBJ1-2; abundance: NA; v_gene: TRBV19; CDR3aa: CASRRDRDSGYTF; CDR3nt: TGTGCCAGTAGACGGGACAGGGACTCTGGCTACACCTTC
d_gene: NA; j_gene: TRBJ1-5; abundance: NA; v_gene: TRBV6-1; CDR3aa: CASSDGGNNQPQHF; CDR3nt: TGTGCCAGCAGTGACGGGGGTAACAATCAGCCCCAGCATTTT
d_gene: TRBD1; j_gene: TRBJ1-2; abundance: NA; v_gene: TRBV4-1; CDR3aa: CASSQPGQRLNYGYTF; CDR3nt: TGCGCCAGCAGCCAACCGGGACAGCGATTAAACTATGGCTACACCTTC
d_gene: TRBD2; j_gene: TRBJ2-7; abundance: NA; v_gene: TRBV6-5; CDR3aa: CASGAGGWYEQYF; CDR3nt: TGTGCCAGCGGGGCGGGGGGTTGGTACGAGCAGTACTTC
d_gene: TRBD2; j_gene: TRBJ2-1; abundance: NA; v_gene: TRBV11-2; CDR3aa: CASSDPGGSSYNEQFF; CDR3nt: TGTGCCAGCAGCGACCCGGGCGGGAGCTCCTACAATGAGCAGTTCTTC
d_gene: NA; j_gene: TRBJ1-2; abundance: few; v_gene: TRBV12-3/TRBV12-4; CDR3aa: CASTPWGAVGYTF; CDR3nt: TGTGCCAGCACCCCGTGGGGCGCGGTCGGCTACACCTTC
d_gene: TRBD1; j_gene: TRBJ2-1; abundance: NA; v_gene: TRBV23-1; CDR3aa: CASSHRDREGNEQFF; CDR3nt: TGCGCCAGCAGTCACCGGGACAGGGAAGGGAATGAGCAGTTCTTC
d_gene: NA; j_gene: TRBJ2-2; abundance: NA; v_gene: TRBV29-1; CDR3aa: CSVGRGTNTGELFF; CDR3nt: TGCAGCGTTGGAAGGGGCACTAACACCGGGGAGCTGTTTTTT
d_gene: NA; j_gene: TRBJ1-2; abundance: NA; v_gene: TRBV4-3; CDR3aa: CASSQDIGRVVYGYTF; CDR3nt: TGCGCCAGCAGCCAAGATATAGGCAGGGTGGTTTATGGCTACACCTTC
d_gene: TRBD1; j_gene: TRBJ1-2; abundance: once; v_gene: TRBV19; CDR3aa: CASSIFQGANYGYTF; CDR3nt: TGTGCCAGTAGTATTTTCCAGGGGGCTAACTATGGCTACACCTTC
d_gene: NA; j_gene: TRBJ1-1; abundance: NA; v_gene: TRBV7-2; CDR3aa: CAGRQLGHSNTEAFF; CDR3nt: TGTGCCGGCCGGCAATTGGGACACTCAAACACTGAAGCTTTCTTT
d_gene: TRBD1; j_gene: TRBJ1-2; abundance: NA; v_gene: TRBV7-2; CDR3aa: CASSPRGRDYGYTF; CDR3nt: TGTGCCAGCAGCCCTAGGGGGCGTGACTATGGCTACACCTTC
d_gene: NA; j_gene: TRBJ1-4; abundance: NA; v_gene: TRBV6-6; CDR3aa: CASSLDRVGLFF; CDR3nt: TGTGCCAGCAGTTTAGACAGAGTGGGACTGTTTTTT
d_gene: TRBD1; j_gene: TRBJ2-1; abundance: NA; v_gene: TRBV4-1; CDR3aa: CASSYPGQRNEQFF; CDR3nt: TGCGCCAGCAGCTACCCGGGACAGAGGAATGAGCAGTTCTTC
d_gene: NA; j_gene: TRBJ2-1; abundance: NA; v_gene: TRBV11-2; CDR3aa: CASSPDWNNEQFF; CDR3nt: TGTGCCAGCAGCCCGGACTGGAACAATGAGCAGTTCTTC
d_gene: TRBD1; j_gene: TRBJ1-2; abundance: NA; v_gene: TRBV9; CDR3aa: CASSVYDRDLIGYTF; CDR3nt: TGTGCCAGCAGCGTATACGACAGGGATTTAATAGGCTACACCTTC
d_gene: NA; j_gene: TRBJ1-1; abundance: NA; v_gene: TRBV9; CDR3aa: CASSVGNSWDTEAFF; CDR3nt: TGTGCCAGCAGCGTAGGGAACAGTTGGGACACTGAAGCTTTCTTT